Below, 11 T cell receptor beta chains from the same sample are listed, as sequenced in a study of blood T cell repertoires in COVID-19. Measured with immunoSEQ multiplex PCR; TCRdb has only the in-frame clones, and not every one. The data contain fewer than 350,000 clones, more than 85% of them singletons. Sequencing was performed on peripheral blood. All receptors derive from a man between 40 and 49 years old with acute or convalescent COVID-19.

This chain uses TRBV19 with TRBJ1-1, with a weak D call TRBD1 (6 bases). This CDR3 spans 16 amino acids. V was clipped by 5 bases and J by 6 bases, with 22 bases between them. In germline, CDR1 is LNHDA, CDR2 SQIVND (reference sequence). The CDR3 DNA follows: TGTGCCAGTAGTTCCCTGTCGACGGGGACATTCGCTGAAGCTTTCTTT. This translates into CASSSLSTGTFAEAFF. Based on the CDR3 plus reference TRBV19 and TRBJ1-1, the full variable domain is DGGITQSPKYLFRKEGQNVTLSCEQNLNHDAMYWYRQDPGQGLRLIYYSQIVNDFQKGDIAEGYSVSREKKESFPLTVTSAQKNPTAFYLCASSSLSTGTFAEAFFGQGTRLTVV.

J is TRBJ1-1 and V is TRBV3-1 (or the pseudogene TRBV3-2); D gene unclear. The CDR3 runs to 13 residues. V gave up 5 bases and J gave up 8 bases, with 15 bases separating them. Germline V CDR1 and CDR2: LGHDT, YNNKEL (reference sequence). CDR3 nucleotide sequence: TGTGCCAGCAGCTCAGAGGTGGCAGCCGAAGCTTTCTTT. Encoded protein: CASSSEVAAEAFF.

This clone is a singleton in its sample. The V gene is TRBV6-6, the J gene TRBJ1-3; D may be TRBD1 (6 bases). The V end lost 10 bases, the J end lost 4 bases, and 14 bases lay between the germline ends. Germline CDR1 reads MNHNY; CDR2 reads SVGAGI (reference sequence). The CDR3 runs 13 residues. CDR3 nucleotide sequence: TGTGCCACCTTCCCCGGACAGGGAAACACCATATATTTT. Protein sequence: CATFPGQGNTIYF.

V usage is TRBV9 and J usage is TRBJ2-3; TRBD2 aligns across 8 bases. This CDR3 has 16 amino acids. Germline CDR1 reads SGDLS; CDR2 reads YYNGEE. V shed 0 bases, J shed 2 bases, and the junction held 5 bases outside the gene matches. The CDR3 region has the DNA TGTGCCAGCAGCGTAGCCGGGGGGGAATCCACAGATACGCAGTATTTT. It is translated as CASSVAGGESTDTQYF. The full variable domain, in which reference TRBV9 and TRBJ2-3 provide the parts outside the CDR3, is DSGVTQTPKHLITATGQRVTLRCSPRSGDLSVYWYQQSLDQGLQFLIQYYNGEERAKGNILERFSAQQFPDLHSELNLSSLELGDSALYFCASSVAGGESTDTQYFGPGTRLTVL.

This chain joins TRBV4-1 and TRBJ2-7, with 7 positions matching TRBD2. The V and J ends lost 1 base and 4 bases, in that order; junction bases with no gene match: 7. The CDR3 sequence is 15 residues long. CDR1 and CDR2 (germline): MGHRA, YSYEKL. CDR3 DNA: TGCGCCAGCAGCCAAGTTAACAGCGGGGTTTACGAGCAGTACTTC. Its translation is CASSQVNSGVYEQYF.

The chain combines TRBV7-9 with TRBJ2-1; 11 bases match TRBD1. With 1 base clipped from V and 3 bases from J, the junction kept 11 bases outside the gene matches. Germline V gene lookup returns CDR1 SEHNR and CDR2 FQNEAQ (reference sequence). This CDR3 is 19 amino acids long. The CDR3: CASSLEPTGQGANYNEQFF. The CDR3 region has the DNA TGTGCCAGCAGCTTAGAGCCCACCGGACAGGGGGCGAACTACAATGAGCAGTTCTTC. Filled out from reference TRBV7-9 and TRBJ2-1, the complete variable domain reads DTGVSQNPRHKITKRGQNVTFRCDPISEHNRLYWYRQTLGQGPEFLTYFQNEAQLEKSRLLSDRFSAERPKGSFSTLEIQRTEQGDSAMYLCASSLEPTGQGANYNEQFFGPGTRLTVL.

The table lists this clone with a count of one. The chain uses TRBV5-6 and TRBJ2-7; D call uncertain. This CDR3 is built from 13 residues. With 4 bases removed from V and 5 bases from J, the gap between germline ends came to 13 bases. Germline assignment: CDR1 SGHDT and CDR2 YYEEEE. The CDR3 spells CASSRPASNEQYF. Written as DNA, the CDR3 is TGTGCCAGCAGCCGCCCAGCGTCCAACGAGCAGTACTTC. Based on the CDR3 plus reference TRBV5-6 and TRBJ2-7, the full variable domain is DAGVTQSPTHLIKTRGQQVTLRCSPKSGHDTVSWYQQALGQGPQFIFQYYEEEERQRGNFPDRFSGHQFPNYSSELNVNALLLGDSALYLCASSRPASNEQYFGPGTRLTVT.

The chain has TRBV19 and TRBJ1-5, with 8 positions matching TRBD1. This CDR3 is built from 15 residues. CDR1 is LNHDA, CDR2 SQIVND, per germline (reference sequence). The J segment lost 4 bases and the V segment lost 7 bases, leaving 9 bases of the junction unmatched. This CDR3 reads CASTTRGLGNQPQHF. CDR3 nucleotide sequence: TGTGCCAGTACCACCAGGGGGCTAGGAAATCAGCCCCAGCATTTT.

The V gene is TRBV9, the J gene TRBJ2-1; weak D call: TRBD1 (5 bases). The CDR3 contains 15 residues. Trimming cost V 2 bases and J 3 bases, with 12 bases left between them. Germline V CDR1 and CDR2: SGDLS, YYNGEE. The DNA for the CDR3 is TGTGCCAGCAGCGTCGACAGCCGAATCTACAATGAGCAGTTCTTC. Translation gives CASSVDSRIYNEQFF.

V and J are TRBV30 and TRBJ1-2, with D unresolved. This CDR3 has 18 amino acids. The germline V gene has CDR1 GTSNPN and CDR2 SVGIG (reference sequence). With 2 bases removed from V and 2 bases from J, the gap between germline ends came to 24 bases. The CDR3 DNA reads as TGTGCCTGGAGTCACTCTCCCCTAGGACTGAGGGCGAACTATGGCTACACCTTC. Translating gives CAWSHSPLGLRANYGYTF.

In nucleotides, the CDR3 is TGTGCCAGCAGTGGCGGGGGACTCTATGGCTACACCTTC. This codes for CASSGGGLYGYTF. This chain uses TRBV2 with TRBJ1-2; possibly TRBD1 for D (5 bases). V was clipped by 4 bases and J by 4 bases, with 10 bases between them. Germline lookup yields CDR1 SNHLY and CDR2 FYNNEI. The CDR3 length is 13 residues.